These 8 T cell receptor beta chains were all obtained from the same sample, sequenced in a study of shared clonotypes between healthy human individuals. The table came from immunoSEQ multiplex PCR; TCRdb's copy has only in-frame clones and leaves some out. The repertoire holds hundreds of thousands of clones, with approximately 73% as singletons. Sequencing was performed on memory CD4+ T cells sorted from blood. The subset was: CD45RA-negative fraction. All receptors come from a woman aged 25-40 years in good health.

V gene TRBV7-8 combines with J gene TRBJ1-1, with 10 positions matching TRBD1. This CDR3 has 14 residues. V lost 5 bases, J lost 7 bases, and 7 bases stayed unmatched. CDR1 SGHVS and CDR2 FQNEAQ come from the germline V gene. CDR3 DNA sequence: TGTGCCAGCAGCCTAGGGAGGACAGGGGGTGAAGCTTTCTTT. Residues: CASSLGRTGGEAFF.

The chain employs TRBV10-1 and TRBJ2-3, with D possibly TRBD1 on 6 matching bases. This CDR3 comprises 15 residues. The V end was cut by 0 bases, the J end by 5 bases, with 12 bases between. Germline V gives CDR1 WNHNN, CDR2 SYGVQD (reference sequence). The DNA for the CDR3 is TGCGCCAGCAGTGAGTCGCTGGGGGCCAAAGATACGCAGTATTTT. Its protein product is CASSESLGAKDTQYF.

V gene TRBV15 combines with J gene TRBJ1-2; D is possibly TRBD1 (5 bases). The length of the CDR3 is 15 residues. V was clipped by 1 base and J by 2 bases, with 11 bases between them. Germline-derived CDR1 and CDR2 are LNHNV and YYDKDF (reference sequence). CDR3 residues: CATSRGDRDNYGYTF. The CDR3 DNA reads TGTGCCACCAGCAGAGGAGACCGGGACAACTATGGCTACACCTTC. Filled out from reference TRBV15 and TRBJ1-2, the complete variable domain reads DAMVIQNPRYQVTQFGKPVTLSCSQTLNHNVMYWYQQKSSQAPKLLFHYYDKDFNNEADTPDNFQSRRPNTSFCFLDIRSPGLGDTAMYLCATSRGDRDNYGYTFGSGTRLTVV.

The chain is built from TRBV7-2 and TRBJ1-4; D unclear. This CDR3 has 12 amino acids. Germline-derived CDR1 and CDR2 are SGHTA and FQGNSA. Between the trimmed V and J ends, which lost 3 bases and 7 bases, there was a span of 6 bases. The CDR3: CASSFNGEKLFF. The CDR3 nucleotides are TGTGCCAGCAGCTTCAACGGTGAAAAACTGTTTTTT.

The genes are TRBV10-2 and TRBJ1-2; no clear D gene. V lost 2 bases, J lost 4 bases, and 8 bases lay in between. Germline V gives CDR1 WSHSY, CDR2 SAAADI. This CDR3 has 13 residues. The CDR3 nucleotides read TGCGCCAGCAGTGAGCGAGAGGCCTATGGCTACACCTTC. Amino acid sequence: CASSEREAYGYTF.

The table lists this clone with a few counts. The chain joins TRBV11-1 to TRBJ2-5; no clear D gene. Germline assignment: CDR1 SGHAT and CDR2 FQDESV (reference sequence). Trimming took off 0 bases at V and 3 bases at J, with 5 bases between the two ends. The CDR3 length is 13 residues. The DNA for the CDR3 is TGTGCCAGCAGCTTAGCGGCCAAAGAGACCCAGTACTTC. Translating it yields CASSLAAKETQYF.

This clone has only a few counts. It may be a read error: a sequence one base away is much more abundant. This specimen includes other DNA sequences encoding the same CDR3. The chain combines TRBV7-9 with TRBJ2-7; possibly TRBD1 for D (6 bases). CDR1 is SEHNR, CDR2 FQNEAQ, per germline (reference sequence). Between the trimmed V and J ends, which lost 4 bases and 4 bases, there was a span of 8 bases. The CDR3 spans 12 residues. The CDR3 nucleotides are TGTGCCAGCAGCTCAACAGGGTACGAGCAGTACTTC. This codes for CASSSTGYEQYF.

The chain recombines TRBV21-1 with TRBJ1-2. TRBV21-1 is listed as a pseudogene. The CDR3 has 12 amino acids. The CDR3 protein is CASRWGESGYTF. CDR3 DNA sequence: TGTGCCTCCAGGTGGGGGGAAAGTGGCTACACCTTC.